Listed below are T cell receptor beta chains from one sample, sequenced in a study of T cells in Graves' hyperthyroidism and ophthalmopathy. TCRdb passed the multiplex PCR reads through MiXCR, listing each CDR3 protein once. This repertoire shows approximately 400,000 distinct CDR3 sequences, roughly 14% found once; its top ten account for 20% to 25%. The sample consisted of blood. The receptor set was obtained from a young man with Graves' hyperthyroidism that later progressed to Graves' ophthalmopathy. Each CDR3 is given with its conserved first and last residue. Each record gives: clone size, D gene, J gene, V gene, CDR3 DNA, CDR3 protein. The D gene is left open where the match is weak. Size values are once, few and many counts, or a class for expanded clones, and some rows have none.

>many|-|TRBJ1-3|TRBV4-1
TGTGCCAGCAGCCAAGTGACGGGAAACACCATATATTTT
CASSQVTGNTIYF
>few|TRBD2|TRBJ2-1|TRBV30
TGTGCCTGGAGTGTACTAGCGGGGGGAGATGAGCAGTTCTTC
CAWSVLAGGDEQFF
>many|TRBD2|TRBJ2-1|TRBV14
TGTGCCAGCAGCCAAATAGGGACTAGCGGGAACAATGAGCAGTTCTTC
CASSQIGTSGNNEQFF
>-|TRBD2|TRBJ2-5|TRBV28
TGTGCCAGCAGTTTCCTAGCGGGGTGGGAGACCCAGTACTTC
CASSFLAGWETQYF
>many|TRBD1|TRBJ1-5|TRBV12-3/TRBV12-4
TGTGCCAGCAGCAAACAATTAAGGGACAGGTATAGCAATCAGCCCCAGCATTTT
CASSKQLRDRYSNQPQHF
>many|TRBD1|TRBJ1-5|TRBV12-3/TRBV12-4
TGTGCCAGCAGCCCGACAGGGTCGGCTCAGCCCCAGCATTTT
CASSPTGSAQPQHF
>many|-|TRBJ2-7|TRBV29-1
TGCAGCGTTGAAGATCAGGGTAGGGGTTCCTACGAGCAGTACTTC
CSVEDQGRGSYEQYF
>-|-|TRBJ2-3|TRBV7-9
TGTGCCAGCAGCTTAGAGCAGGGGTTCGATACGCAGTATTTT
CASSLEQGFDTQYF
>-|-|TRBJ2-5|TRBV5-1
TGCGCCAGCAAGGACGGACGGGGACAAGAGACCCAGTACTTC
CASKDGRGQETQYF
>many|-|TRBJ2-1|TRBV27
TGTGCCAGCAGTTTATATAGTTGGGACGGAATCAATGAGCAGTTCTTC
CASSLYSWDGINEQFF
>-|-|TRBJ1-1|TRBV5-1
TGCGCCAGCAGCATACAGAGGGGGAACACTGAAGCTTTCTTT
CASSIQRGNTEAFF
>many|TRBD1|TRBJ2-1|TRBV11-2
TGTGCCAGCAGCGCCGGGACAGGGATTACCGATGAGCAGTTCTTC
CASSAGTGITDEQFF
>few|-|TRBJ2-5|TRBV6-1
TGTGCCAGCAGTACATACTTCCAAGAGACCCAGTACTTC
CASSTYFQETQYF
>-|-|TRBJ1-2|TRBV3-1
TGTGCCAGCAGCCCAACGTCGACCGCTGATATGGGCTACACCTTC
CASSPTSTADMGYTF
>few|-|TRBJ2-2|TRBV5-1
TGCGCCAGCAGCGCGGACCACGACACCGGGGAGCTGTTTTTT
CASSADHDTGELFF
>-|-|TRBJ2-1|TRBV28
TGTGCCAGCAGACGGGGCCCACCTCGAGATGAGCAGTTCTTC
CASRRGPPRDEQFF